A selection of T cell receptor beta chains follows, all from one sample in a study of T-cell reconstitution after alpha-beta-depleted transplantation in children. TCRdb used MiXCR to reprocess the PCR reads, holding one entry per CDR3 protein. Seen here are hundreds of thousands of distinct CDR3 sequences, 13% observed once, and the top ten hold over 2%. This sample comprised PBMCs, mostly from graft donor cells, obtained 360 days after TCRalphabeta/CD19-depleted stem cell transplant. The source of these receptors is a male patient younger than 18 who had a stem cell transplant for acute myeloid leukemia, so the T cells may come from the graft donor. Each CDR3 is given without its conserved first and last residue. The size field is filled for only some rows; it gives once, few, many or a size class.

abundance,j_gene,v_gene,CDR3aa
.,TRBJ2-1,TRBV7-8,ASSSRTGGSLGEQF
few,TRBJ2-1,TRBV7-3,ASSLRGTSGYNEQF
many,TRBJ2-1,TRBV29-1,SVYGTSGRTYNEQF
many,TRBJ2-7,TRBV6-2/TRBV6-3,ASSYQGQIYEQY
few,TRBJ2-3,TRBV4-2,ASSPPDPLDRNTQY
few,TRBJ2-1,TRBV5-6,ASSLFPGEIYNEQF
.,TRBJ2-7,TRBV27,ASSLFEGPYEQY
many,TRBJ2-2,TRBV15,ATSRDSPGELF
few,TRBJ2-2,TRBV28,ASRSLLARELF
.,TRBJ2-2,TRBV11-2,ASSLGGGAYANTGELF
many,TRBJ2-7,TRBV12-3/TRBV12-4,ASSLFWEGPAYEQY
.,TRBJ2-7,TRBV5-1,ASSLKPGQGLVEQY
.,TRBJ2-7,TRBV10-3,AINPGTRAYEQY
.,TRBJ2-5,TRBV6-2/TRBV6-3,ASSPERETQY
few,TRBJ2-7,TRBV29-1,SARQGIGPLEQY
.,TRBJ2-7,TRBV29-1,SVQWGARNDEQY
.,TRBJ1-5,TRBV6-1,ASRDRDRADQPQH
.,TRBJ2-7,TRBV6-2/TRBV6-3,ASIPRRGVYEQY
.,TRBJ1-2,TRBV3-1,ASSRRGQDWSYT
.,TRBJ2-1,TRBV29-1,SVEGQNAYNEQF
many,TRBJ2-5,TRBV12-3/TRBV12-4,ASIGLDQETQY
.,TRBJ2-7,TRBV29-1,SVEWDRGYEQY
many,TRBJ2-7,TRBV20-1,SASALAGGKGEQY
.,TRBJ2-7,TRBV28,ASSFGTGVGEQY
few,TRBJ1-2,TRBV29-1,SVGGQTFYGYT
.,TRBJ1-1,TRBV12-5,ASGFSRGTNEAF
.,TRBJ2-7,TRBV6-1,ASTFGLSGEQY
.,TRBJ2-1,TRBV7-7,ASSLAPDRSNEQF
few,TRBJ2-2,TRBV27,ASSARELYTGELF
few,TRBJ2-7,TRBV6-1,ATSRTVPAYEQY
.,TRBJ2-1,TRBV28,ATQRVPYNEQF
many,TRBJ2-3,TRBV28,ASSLTGGADTQY
.,TRBJ2-2,TRBV12-3/TRBV12-4,ASSDGPTGELF
few,TRBJ2-2,TRBV12-3/TRBV12-4,ASSPGTGLRRELF
few,TRBJ2-3,TRBV7-9,ATIFLQGPMDTQY
few,TRBJ1-3,TRBV15,ATSRDRGISGNTIY
many,TRBJ2-4,TRBV29-1,SVLTSGKNIQY
many,TRBJ1-2,TRBV6-2/TRBV6-3,AISRDRTGYGYT
many,TRBJ2-7,TRBV29-1,SVDAGRRDEQY
few,TRBJ2-7,TRBV6-2/TRBV6-3,ASSYRHILGVEQY
.,TRBJ2-1,TRBV12-3/TRBV12-4,ASSLTGGAEQF
few,TRBJ2-7,TRBV4-2,ASSLIFATSGFSYEQY
many,TRBJ2-1,TRBV3-1,ASKLSPTYNEQF
few,TRBJ2-7,TRBV7-8,ASSLAGGQTPTEQY
few,TRBJ2-1,TRBV7-9,ASSLYPSGSPYNEQF
many,TRBJ2-7,TRBV20-1,SGRGLYEQY
few,TRBJ1-2,TRBV27,ASSLTGPTGQSFYGYT
many,TRBJ2-3,TRBV15,ATSRDRVATDTQY
.,TRBJ1-2,TRBV7-6,ASSSRLDRGYGYT
.,TRBJ2-2,TRBV20-1,SARDRGQNTGELF
.,TRBJ2-2,TRBV6-1,ASTPRQGNTGELF
many,TRBJ2-7,TRBV10-3,AINRDRGTYEQY
.,TRBJ1-4,TRBV29-1,SVAGEANEKLF
many,TRBJ2-4,TRBV11-2,ASSRSGLGGWNIQY